A single sample gave rise to the 21 T cell receptor beta chains below, sequenced in a study of T-cell memory formation after mild COVID-19. MiXCR was run by TCRdb on the 5' RACE reads, yielding one entry per CDR3 protein. The sample contains roughly 340,000 distinct CDR3 sequences, less than 25% of which appear only once. The specimen sequenced was PBMCs or a T cell subset sorted from them (not recorded which). These receptors were collected from a man aged 18-30 years who had mild COVID-19 (a few samples of this study predate the infection). Cell type and time point are not known.

There are a few counts of this clonotype. This chain connects TRBV5-1 to TRBJ2-1, with 11 positions matching TRBD2. Germline values: CDR1 SGHRS, CDR2 YFSETQ. The CDR3 has 15 residues. V lost 4 bases to trimming and J lost 7 bases; unmatched junction nucleotides: 7. CDR3 in DNA: TGCGCCAGCAGCCCGGGACTAGCGGCAGCGAATGAGCAGTTCTTC. This gives the protein CASSPGLAAANEQFF.

This chain links TRBV5-1 with TRBJ1-4; 7 bases agree with TRBD1. V lost 4 bases to trimming and J lost 6 bases; unmatched junction nucleotides: 9. The CDR3 spans 15 residues. The germline V gene has CDR1 SGHRS and CDR2 YFSETQ. In nucleotides, the CDR3 is TGCGCCAGCAGCCCCAGACAGGGTGAGGATGAAAAACTGTTTTTT. It yields the protein CASSPRQGEDEKLFF.

V and J are TRBV4-3 and TRBJ2-5, with D maybe TRBD2 (6 bases). The CDR3 runs 16 residues. Trimming removed 3 bases from V and 1 base from J, with 15 bases in between. Germline V gene data show CDR1 as LGHNA and CDR2 as YSLEER. CDR3 nucleotides: TGCGCCAGCAGCCACGGGGCGGAGCGGGCCCAAGAGACCCAGTACTTC. Its translation: CASSHGAERAQETQYF.

V gene TRBV7-6 combines with J gene TRBJ1-5; D is perhaps TRBD1 (5 bases). Germline loops: CDR1 SGHVS, CDR2 FNYEAQ. With 6 bases removed from V and 6 bases from J, the gap between germline ends came to 12 bases. There are 13 residues in the CDR3. CDR3 amino acids: CASSRDHSQPQHF. Here the CDR3 DNA reads TGTGCCAGCAGTCGGGACCATTCTCAGCCCCAGCATTTT.

The chain links TRBV30 to TRBJ2-2, with TRBD1 as a possible D gene (5 bases). CDR1 and CDR2 from the germline V gene are GTSNPN and SVGIG (reference sequence). This CDR3 is 13 amino acids long. V dropped 1 base and J dropped 7 bases, with 10 bases sitting between them. The CDR3 spells CAWSAGFIGELFF. CDR3 bases: TGTGCCTGGAGTGCAGGGTTTATCGGGGAGCTGTTTTTT.

This rearrangement joins TRBV6-2 or TRBV6-3 to TRBJ2-7; the match to TRBD2 covers 12 bases. V shed 7 bases, J shed 3 bases, and the junction held 7 bases outside the gene matches. There are 15 residues in the CDR3. Germline CDR1 reads MNHEY; CDR2 reads SVGEGT. The CDR3 sequence: CASIKTSGGVYEQYF. CDR3 nucleotide sequence: TGTGCCAGCATAAAGACTAGCGGGGGTGTCTACGAGCAGTACTTC.

The CDR3 reads CASSPFTGGDEDTQYF. The CDR3 nucleotides are TGTGCCAGCAGCCCATTTACAGGGGGAGATGAAGATACGCAGTATTTT. The rearrangement links TRBV7-9 to TRBJ2-3; 8 bases map to TRBD1. CDR3 size: 16 residues. V lost 5 bases and J lost 5; bases outside the gene matches: 12. CDR1 and CDR2 (germline): SEHNR, FQNEAQ (reference sequence).

The chain has TRBV19 and TRBJ2-1, with a tentative D call TRBD2 (6 bases). Looked up from germline, CDR1 is LNHDA and CDR2 is SQIVND (reference sequence). This CDR3 has 13 residues. Trimming cost V 6 bases and J 7 bases, with 13 bases left between them. CDR3 nucleotide sequence: TGTGCCAGTAGGTTTCTGGGGAGGAATGAGCAGTTCTTC. Its translation: CASRFLGRNEQFF.

This clonotype was counted many times. The chain recombines TRBV4-1 with TRBJ2-7; 9 nucleotides line up with TRBD1. J lost 5 bases, V lost 4 bases, and 9 bases had no gene match. The germline V gene has CDR1 MGHRA and CDR2 YSYEKL. This CDR3 has 15 amino acids. Here the CDR3 reads CASSLHDRGFDEQYV. CDR3 DNA: TGCGCCAGCAGCCTCCACGACAGGGGGTTCGACGAGCAGTACGTC.

The rearrangement joins TRBV4-1 to TRBJ2-2; D is tentatively TRBD1 or TRBD2 (5 bases each). CDR1 MGHRA and CDR2 YSYEKL come from the germline V gene. V was pared by 0 bases and J by 4 bases, with 12 bases between. This CDR3 region has 16 residues. CDR3 protein: CASSQDWGSFTGELFF. In nucleotides, the CDR3 is TGCGCCAGCAGCCAAGATTGGGGGAGTTTCACCGGGGAGCTGTTTTTT.

The chain recombines TRBV6-1 with TRBJ2-7; possibly TRBD1 for D (5 bases). Trimming took off 9 bases at V and 3 bases at J, with 12 bases between the two ends. Germline assignment: CDR1 MNHNS and CDR2 SASEGT. The CDR3 sequence is 12 residues long. CDR3 nucleotides: TGTGCCAGTAGCCCTAGGGGCTACGAGCAGTACGTC. Amino acid sequence: CASSPRGYEQYV.

This clonotype was seen a few times. The chain carries TRBV9 and TRBJ2-3; 8 nucleotides agree with TRBD2. CDR1 and CDR2 (germline): SGDLS, YYNGEE. This CDR3 region has 15 residues. Germline trimming cut 4 bases from V and 5 bases from J; bases unmatched to any gene: 9. CDR3 residues: CASSRTGGAQDTQYF. DNA of the CDR3: TGTGCCAGCAGCCGGACCGGGGGGGCCCAAGATACGCAGTATTTT.

V usage is TRBV20-1 and J usage is TRBJ2-2; D is ambiguous. Deletions cut 1 base from V and 0 bases from J, with 6 bases between. This CDR3 is 14 amino acids long. Germline CDR1 reads DFQATT; CDR2 reads SNEGSKA (reference sequence). The CDR3 DNA sequence: TGCAGTGCTAGAGGGGGTTCGAACACCGGGGAGCTGTTTTTT. Its translation: CSARGGSNTGELFF.

V gene TRBV12-3 or TRBV12-4 combines with J gene TRBJ2-2; possible D gene TRBD2, 5 bases. V was trimmed by 5 bases and J by 4 bases, leaving 8 bases between them. The CDR3 covers 13 residues. CDR3 nucleotide sequence: TGTGCCAGCAGTCCCGGACTCACCGGGGAGCTGTTTTTT. Translating gives CASSPGLTGELFF.

This clonotype came up a few times. The gene calls are TRBV4-1 and TRBJ1-1; no reliable D call. V lost 6 bases and J lost 0, with 17 bases in between. CDR3 length: 16 residues. The germline CDR1 and CDR2 sequences are MGHRA and YSYEKL. As DNA, the CDR3 is TGCGCCAGCAGACAACACGGATTACTTATGAACACTGAAGCTTTCTTT. Translating it yields CASRQHGLLMNTEAFF.

V gene TRBV6-5 combines with J gene TRBJ2-2; D is possibly TRBD2 (6 bases). V dropped 6 bases and J dropped 2 bases, with 10 bases sitting between them. CDR1 is MNHEY, CDR2 SVGAGI, per germline. CDR3 size: 14 residues. The CDR3 loop reads CASSPTRNTGELFF. CDR3 coding DNA: TGTGCCAGCAGCCCGACTAGAAACACCGGGGAGCTGTTTTTT.

This clonotype was seen more than once but under ten times. The chain combines TRBV20-1 with TRBJ2-1; 7 bases map to TRBD2. CDR3 length: 13 amino acids. V lost 3 bases to trimming and J lost 7 bases; unmatched junction nucleotides: 6. CDR1 is DFQATT and CDR2 is SNEGSKA in the germline V gene (reference sequence). The CDR3 protein is CSASERGVNEQFF. CDR3 coding DNA: TGCAGTGCTAGCGAGCGGGGAGTGAATGAGCAGTTCTTC.

The CDR3 sequence is CASAGDYPYNEQFF. CDR3 nucleotides: TGTGCCAGCGCCGGCGACTACCCCTACAATGAGCAGTTCTTC. The rearrangement joins TRBV7-6 to TRBJ2-1; a possible D gene is TRBD2 (5 bases). V lost 8 bases, J lost 2 bases, and 13 bases lay in between. CDR3 size: 14 residues. Germline CDR1 and CDR2: SGHVS and FNYEAQ.

J is TRBJ2-1 and V is TRBV7-6; D is uncertain. Germline values: CDR1 SGHVS, CDR2 FNYEAQ. V lost 1 base, J lost 7 bases, and 8 bases lay in between. The CDR3 consists of 13 residues. The CDR3 is CASSLDPQNEQFF. The CDR3 DNA sequence: TGTGCCAGCAGCTTAGACCCCCAAAATGAGCAGTTCTTC. The full variable domain, rest sourced from reference TRBV7-6 and TRBJ2-1, is GAGVSQSPRYKVTKRGQDVALRCDPISGHVSLYWYRQALGQGPEFLTYFNYEAQQDKSGLPNDRFSAERPEGSISTLTIQRTEQRDSAMYRCASSLDPQNEQFFGPGTRLTVL.

V is TRBV28 and J is TRBJ2-3; 7 bases are shared with TRBD2. The germline V gene encodes CDR1 MDHEN and CDR2 SYDVKM. V shed 5 bases and J 2 bases; nucleotides not matched to a gene: 7. This CDR3 has 15 residues. In DNA form, the CDR3 reads TGTGCCAGCAGTCCCCCGGGGGGTTACACAGATACGCAGTATTTT. Its protein is CASSPPGGYTDTQYF.

This clonotype has a handful of counts. The chain joins TRBV20-1 to TRBJ2-3, with D hard to call. The CDR3 runs to 12 residues. In germline, CDR1 is DFQATT, CDR2 SNEGSKA (reference sequence). V was clipped by 5 bases and J by 0 bases, with 6 bases between them. For the CDR3, the DNA is TGCAGTGCTCCGGACAGCACAGATACGCAGTATTTT. Encoded protein: CSAPDSTDTQYF.